These 22 T cell receptor beta chains came from one sample sequenced in a study of blood T cell repertoires in COVID-19. This table comes from immunoSEQ multiplex PCR, and its TCRdb copy is limited to in-frame clones, with some not included. The sample includes some 120,000 clones, approximately 83% of them seen just once. The sequencing sample was made of peripheral blood. The receptors originated from a woman aged 80 or over with acute or convalescent COVID-19.

This rearrangement joins TRBV5-1 to TRBJ2-2; 8 bases line up with TRBD2. CDR1 is SGHRS, CDR2 YFSETQ, per germline. With V trimmed by 4 bases and J by 7 bases, 6 bases remained unmatched. This CDR3 comprises 14 residues. This CDR3 reads CASSPGGAGGELFF. The CDR3 region has the DNA TGCGCCAGCAGCCCCGGGGGGGCAGGCGGGGAGCTGTTTTTT.

This chain joins TRBV6-6 and TRBJ1-3, with D unclear. The CDR3 is made up of 14 amino acids. Germline loops: CDR1 MNHNY, CDR2 SVGAGI (reference sequence). Trimming shortened V by 2 bases and J by 2 bases, and 7 bases separated the two germline ends. CDR3 residues: CASSYGEAGNTIYF. Written as DNA, the CDR3 is TGTGCCAGCAGTTACGGGGAGGCTGGAAACACCATATATTTT.

The genes are TRBV18 and TRBJ1-3; D call uncertain. This CDR3 comprises 16 residues. The germline V gene encodes CDR1 KGHSH and CDR2 LQKENI. Deletions cut 5 bases from V and 0 bases from J, with 14 bases between. The DNA of the CDR3 is TGTGCCAGCTCAAGACAAACTGTAACCTCTGGAAACACCATATATTTT. Residues: CASSRQTVTSGNTIYF.

The CDR3 reads CASRSQRTEAFF. The CDR3 DNA is TGTGCCAGCAGATCACAGCGGACTGAAGCTTTCTTT. The chain uses TRBV7-2 and TRBJ1-1, with D uncertain. The CDR3 is 12 amino acids. Germline V gene data show CDR1 as SGHTA and CDR2 as FQGNSA. V gave up 6 bases and J gave up 5 bases, with 10 bases separating them.

This chain joins TRBV6-5 and TRBJ2-7, with D perhaps matching TRBD1 (5 bases). This CDR3 spans 14 amino acids. Germline V gene data show CDR1 as MNHEY and CDR2 as SVGAGI. The V and J ends lost 4 bases and 7 bases respectively, with 17 bases between them. CDR3 sequence: CASSFHKQRGEQYF. CDR3 coding DNA: TGTGCCAGCAGTTTCCATAAGCAAAGGGGAGAGCAGTACTTC.

The V gene is TRBV5-6, the J gene TRBJ1-4; D gene unclear. The CDR3 totals 14 residues. Germline-derived CDR1 and CDR2 are SGHDT and YYEEEE. Trimming took off 2 bases at V and 4 bases at J, with 9 bases between the two ends. The CDR3 is CASSFKRVNEKLFF. The CDR3, as DNA: TGTGCCAGCAGCTTCAAGAGGGTTAATGAAAAACTGTTTTTT.

This clone was counted once. The rearrangement links TRBV7-9 to TRBJ1-4; D is ambiguous. Trimming left V 6 bases short and J 8 bases short, with 10 bases between. CDR3 length equals 12 residues. CDR1 SEHNR and CDR2 FQNEAQ come from the germline V gene (reference sequence). CDR3 sequence (DNA): TGTGCCAGCAGTGTGGAGAGGGAAAAACTGTTTTTT. It specifies CASSVEREKLFF.

This rearrangement joins TRBV3-1 (or the pseudogene TRBV3-2) to TRBJ1-1; D perhaps matches TRBD1 (5 bases). Trimming cost V 5 bases and J 1 base, with 14 bases left between them. The length of the CDR3 is 15 residues. The germline gives CDR1 LGHDT, CDR2 YNNKEL (reference sequence). DNA for the CDR3: TGTGCCAGCAGCGTGGCATTCAGGGAGAACACTGAAGCTTTCTTT. This encodes CASSVAFRENTEAFF.

The chain links TRBV3-1 (or the pseudogene TRBV3-2) to TRBJ1-4; D gene uncertain. CDR3 length: 14 residues. V lost 1 base and J lost 8, with 11 bases in between. Germline V lookup: CDR1 LGHDT, CDR2 YNNKEL (reference sequence). DNA for the CDR3: TGTGCCAGCAGCCAAGTCAACTGGGCAGAAAAACTGTTTTTT. Translating gives CASSQVNWAEKLFF.

The genes are TRBV28 and TRBJ2-3; D is possibly TRBD2 (7 bases). V lost 6 bases to trimming and J lost 1 base, with 14 bases between them. CDR3 size: 15 residues. From germline, CDR1 is MDHEN and CDR2 SYDVKM. The CDR3 reads CASSLGRGRTDTQYF. CDR3 bases: TGTGCCAGCAGCCTAGGGCGGGGGCGCACAGATACGCAGTATTTT.

This rearrangement joins TRBV6-2 or TRBV6-3 to TRBJ2-3; D might be TRBD1 (5 bases). The germline V and J ends were trimmed by 4 bases and 6 bases, with 8 bases remaining between them. The germline gives CDR1 MNHEY, CDR2 SVGEGT. This CDR3 region has 12 residues. In DNA form, the CDR3 reads TGTGCCAGCAGTTCCAGGGTGGATACGCAGTATTTT. This translates into CASSSRVDTQYF.

The chain joins TRBV29-1 to TRBJ1-2; D is perhaps TRBD1 (5 bases). Trimming shortened V by 6 bases and J by 4 bases, and 15 bases separated the two germline ends. This CDR3 is 13 amino acids long. Germline values: CDR1 SQVTM, CDR2 ANQGSEA. CDR3 nucleotides: TGCAGCGTATCACAGACAGCCTTCTATGGCTACACCTTC. Protein: CSVSQTAFYGYTF. The complete variable domain, with remaining parts taken from reference TRBV29-1 and TRBJ1-2, reads SAVISQKPSRDICQRGTSLTIQCQVDSQVTMMFWYRQQPGQSLTLIATANQGSEATYESGFVIDKFPISRPNLTFSTLTVSNMSPEDSSIYLCSVSQTAFYGYTFGSGTRLTVV.

The V call is TRBV19, the J call TRBJ1-5; TRBD1 agrees at 7 bases. The CDR3 runs to 15 residues. J gave up 15 bases and V 1 base, and 15 bases lay outside the gene matches. Germline CDR1 LNHDA, CDR2 SQIVND (reference sequence). In DNA form, the CDR3 reads TGTGCCAGTAGTATAGGCTTAGACAGGGCCACGGGTCTGCATTTT. Its protein product is CASSIGLDRATGLHF.

The J gene is TRBJ2-5, the V gene TRBV5-1; TRBD1 matches 8 bases. Per the germline V gene, CDR1 is SGHRS and CDR2 is YFSETQ. The CDR3 runs to 15 residues. V trimming: 1 base; J trimming: 2 bases; junction bases outside the gene matches: 4. The CDR3: CASSLLTGAQETQYF. CDR3 nucleotide sequence: TGCGCCAGCAGCTTGCTGACAGGGGCACAAGAGACCCAGTACTTC. Combining the CDR3 with reference TRBV5-1 and TRBJ2-5 gives the whole variable domain KAGVTQTPRYLIKTRGQQVTLSCSPISGHRSVSWYQQTPGQGLQFLFEYFSETQRNKGNFPGRFSGRQFSNSRSEMNVSTLELGDSALYLCASSLLTGAQETQYFGPGTRLLVL.

V is TRBV6-1 and J is TRBJ2-7, with TRBD1 matching 8 bases. The CDR3 sequence is 16 residues long. With V trimmed by 3 bases and J by 4 bases, 11 bases remained unmatched. Germline CDR1 and CDR2: MNHNS and SASEGT. The CDR3 loop reads CASSEAPGGFGYEQYF. The DNA for the CDR3 is TGTGCCAGCAGTGAGGCCCCAGGGGGCTTCGGGTACGAGCAGTACTTC.

J is TRBJ1-4 and V is TRBV29-1, with a weak D call TRBD1 (5 bases). CDR1 is SQVTM and CDR2 is ANQGSEA in the germline V gene. V was trimmed by 3 bases and J by 13 bases, leaving 18 bases between them. The CDR3 is 13 amino acids. The CDR3 loop reads CSVEGGRVGGLFF. CDR3 DNA: TGCAGCGTTGAGGGGGGACGAGTTGGCGGACTGTTTTTT.

The J gene is TRBJ2-3, the V gene TRBV4-2; D not resolved. This CDR3 is 15 amino acids long. V lost 0 bases, J lost 2 bases, and 9 bases lay in between. The germline CDR1 and CDR2 sequences are LGHNA and YNFKEQ. CDR3 loop: CASSQDPTPTDTQYF. CDR3 nucleotide sequence: TGTGCCAGCAGCCAAGATCCCACACCCACAGATACGCAGTATTTT.

The CDR3 here is CASSLERSTYGYTF. The CDR3 nucleotides are TGTGCCAGCAGCTTGGAACGGAGTACCTATGGCTACACCTTC. V gene TRBV5-4 combines with J gene TRBJ1-2; D call uncertain. The V end lost 0 bases, the J end lost 4 bases, and 10 bases lay between the germline ends. From germline, CDR1 is SGHNT and CDR2 YYREEE (reference sequence). There are 14 residues in the CDR3.

The J gene is TRBJ1-2, the V gene TRBV5-8; D perhaps matches TRBD1 (6 bases). The V end lost 4 bases, the J end lost 7 bases, and 11 bases lay between the germline ends. This CDR3 has 12 amino acids. The germline V gene encodes CDR1 SGHTS and CDR2 YDEGEE. CDR3 sequence reads: CASSQDRLGYTF. CDR3 nucleotide sequence: TGTGCCAGCAGCCAGGACAGACTTGGCTACACCTTC.

For this clone: A junction boundary mismatches the germline segment, possibly from a read error. In nucleotides, the CDR3 is TGTGCCAGCAAGCTGGGAGGAGCCGGGAAGCTGTTTTTT. It is translated as CASKLGGAGKLFF. The V call is TRBV6-5, the J call TRBJ2-2, with D perhaps TRBD2 (6 bases). The germline V gene has CDR1 MNHEY and CDR2 SVGAGI. This CDR3 region has 13 residues.

The rearrangement links TRBV4-1 to TRBJ1-5, with no clear D. This CDR3 has 19 residues. The V end lost 1 base, the J end lost 1 base, and 20 bases lay between the germline ends. Germline V gene lookup returns CDR1 MGHRA and CDR2 YSYEKL. CDR3 sequence reads: CASSQGYSGPVASNQPQHF. The CDR3 DNA is TGCGCCAGCAGCCAAGGCTACTCGGGTCCCGTAGCGAGCAATCAGCCCCAGCATTTT.

V usage is TRBV5-1 and J usage is TRBJ2-5, with 8 bases matching TRBD1. With V trimmed by 5 bases and J by 3 bases, 3 bases remained unmatched. Per the germline V gene, CDR1 is SGHRS and CDR2 is YFSETQ. CDR3 length: 13 amino acids. The CDR3 region is CASRLQGEETQYF. DNA of the CDR3: TGCGCCAGCAGGTTACAGGGGGAAGAGACCCAGTACTTC.